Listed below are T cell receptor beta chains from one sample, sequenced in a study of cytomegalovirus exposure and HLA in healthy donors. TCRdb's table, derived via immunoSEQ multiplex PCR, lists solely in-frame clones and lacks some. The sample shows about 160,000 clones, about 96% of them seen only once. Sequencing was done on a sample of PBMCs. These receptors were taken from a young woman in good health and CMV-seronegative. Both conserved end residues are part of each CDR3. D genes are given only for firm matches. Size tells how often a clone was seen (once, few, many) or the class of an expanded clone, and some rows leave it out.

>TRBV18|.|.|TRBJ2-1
CASSPPGVTGEQFF
TGTGCCAGCTCACCCCCGGGGGTCACGGGAGAGCAGTTCTTC
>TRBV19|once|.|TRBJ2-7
CASSMIQGSDEQYF
TGTGCCAGTAGTATGATCCAGGGTTCCGACGAGCAGTACTTC
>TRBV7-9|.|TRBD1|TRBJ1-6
CASSKGEGGTGDSPLHF
TGTGCCAGCAGCAAAGGCGAGGGCGGGACAGGGGATTCACCCCTCCACTTT
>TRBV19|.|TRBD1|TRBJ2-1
CASNSQGAYEQFF
TGTGCCAGTAATTCACAGGGGGCGTATGAGCAGTTCTTC
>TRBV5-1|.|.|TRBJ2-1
CASSLLGGGGFEQFF
TGCGCCAGCAGCTTGTTAGGTGGGGGGGGCTTCGAGCAGTTCTTC
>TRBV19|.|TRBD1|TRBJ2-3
CASSKGQGASTDTQYF
TGTGCCAGTAGTAAGGGACAGGGCGCTAGCACAGATACGCAGTATTTT
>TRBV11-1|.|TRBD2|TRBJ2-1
CASSAGTGQLAGGYNEQFF
TGTGCCAGCAGCGCCGGGACAGGGCAACTAGCGGGGGGGTACAATGAGCAGTTCTTC
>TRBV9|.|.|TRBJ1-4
CASSPRGGGAEKLFF
TGTGCCAGCAGCCCCCGTGGAGGAGGGGCTGAAAAACTGTTTTTT
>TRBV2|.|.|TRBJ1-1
CASSNKFGVGVAEAFF
TGTGCCAGCAGCAACAAATTCGGTGTCGGGGTGGCTGAAGCTTTCTTT
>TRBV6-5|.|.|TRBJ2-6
CASIPGWGANVLTF
TGTGCCAGCATCCCAGGTTGGGGGGCCAACGTCCTGACTTTC
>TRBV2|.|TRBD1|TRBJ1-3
CASSVGQGRGNTIYF
TGTGCCAGCAGTGTGGGACAGGGCCGCGGAAACACCATATATTTT
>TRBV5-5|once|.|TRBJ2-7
CASSWAPSSYEQYF
TGTGCCAGCAGCTGGGCACCGAGCTCCTACGAGCAGTACTTC
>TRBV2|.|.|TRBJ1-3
CASGPPPAGNTIYF
TGTGCCAGCGGGCCCCCACCGGCAGGAAACACCATATATTTT
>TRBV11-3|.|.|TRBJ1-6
CASSRGTGTRDSPLHF
TGTGCCAGCAGCCGCGGAACCGGGACAAGGGATTCACCCCTCCACTTT
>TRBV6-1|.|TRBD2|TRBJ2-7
CASGLAGGKTYEQYF
TGTGCCAGTGGACTAGCGGGGGGCAAAACCTACGAGCAGTACTTC
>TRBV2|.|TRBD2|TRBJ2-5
CASSDPTSGGAEETQYF
TGTGCCAGCAGTGATCCTACTAGCGGGGGGGCTGAGGAGACCCAGTACTTC